These 32 T cell receptor beta chains share one sample of origin, sequenced in a study of beta chain features in type 1 diabetes (dated by TCRdb to 2017 to 2018). These receptors' antigens are unknown. The library was prepared using the immunoSEQ multiplex PCR assay. The entire amount of isolated RNA was reverse transcribed using the High Capacity cDNA Reverse Transcription Kit, so the sequenced TCRB transcripts were expressed ones. The table comes from immuneACCESS by way of TCRdb, which keeps in-frame sequences with V and J called. Part of the clones is missing from these tables; in studies checked, under half for an unresolved V gene and the rest for unknown reasons. The table for this sample lists 300,000 to 400,000 clones; 8% to 10% of them were counted only once. About 0.6% of the sample comes from the top ten. Broader findings and caveats from the paper: In all four CD4+ subsets, TCRB CDR3 length was moderately but significantly shorter in type 1 diabetes patients.

The specimen was central memory CD4+ T cells from blood. The receptors derive from a man aged 30 to 39 with type 1 diabetes.

The CDR3 bases are TGTGCCAGCAGCTTAGGCCTAAATGGGGCCTACGAGCAGTACTTC. Translated, it gives CASSLGLNGAYEQYF. This sequence joins TRBV13 and TRBJ2-7, with D hard to call. The V gene lost 0 bases and the J gene lost 2 bases, with 11 bases spanning the gap. CDR1 PRHDT and CDR2 FYEKMQ come from the germline V gene (reference sequence). The CDR3 runs to 15 residues.

This chain links TRBV4-3 with TRBJ2-1; D ambiguous. Germline values: CDR1 LGHNA, CDR2 YSLEER. The CDR3 is made up of 12 amino acids. V dropped 4 bases and J dropped 15 bases, with 16 bases sitting between them. Here the CDR3 DNA reads TGCGCCAGCAGCCCCCCCTCCGGGCTAAGGTTCTTC. Protein product: CASSPPSGLRFF.

This clone was detected only a few times. This chain connects TRBV7-9 to TRBJ1-5; 10 bases map to TRBD1. J lost 6 bases, V lost 4 bases, and 6 bases had no gene match. CDR1 and CDR2 from the germline V gene are SEHNR and FQNEAQ (reference sequence). This CDR3 is 15 amino acids long. CDR3 sequence reads: CASSSGTGESQPQHF. CDR3 DNA: TGTGCCAGCAGCTCCGGGACAGGGGAAAGTCAGCCCCAGCATTTT.

This clone was seen a few times. The J gene is TRBJ2-1, the V gene TRBV6-5; 12 bases agree with TRBD2. Looked up from germline, CDR1 is MNHEY and CDR2 is SVGAGI. This CDR3 comprises 14 residues. V shed 6 bases and J 8 bases; nucleotides not matched to a gene: 5. The CDR3 DNA reads as TGTGCCAGCAGGCAAACTAGCGGGAGGTATGAGCAGTTCTTC. Residues: CASRQTSGRYEQFF.

Written as DNA, the CDR3 is TGTGCCAGTAGTATAAACGAAGGGGGAACTGAAGCTTTCTTT. This codes for CASSINEGGTEAFF. The rearrangement uses TRBV19 and TRBJ1-1; possibly TRBD1 for D (6 bases). This CDR3 spans 14 amino acids. The germline V gene encodes CDR1 LNHDA and CDR2 SQIVND (reference sequence). V lost 2 bases and J lost 5, with 12 bases in between.

The chain joins TRBV7-8 to TRBJ1-5; D uncertain. The V end lost 1 base, the J end lost 5 bases, and 6 bases lay between the germline ends. This CDR3 is built from 13 residues. Germline lookup yields CDR1 SGHVS and CDR2 FQNEAQ. The CDR3 spells CASSLDMHQPQHF. DNA for the CDR3: TGTGCCAGCAGCTTAGATATGCATCAGCCCCAGCATTTT.

V gene TRBV7-2 combines with J gene TRBJ1-1; maybe TRBD1 (6 bases). This CDR3 is built from 14 residues. The V gene's germline CDR1 is SGHTA and CDR2 FQGNSA. Between the trimmed V and J ends, which lost 1 base and 1 base, there was a span of 7 bases. The CDR3 is CASSLVRGNTEAFF. For the CDR3, the DNA is TGTGCCAGCAGCTTAGTCAGGGGGAACACTGAAGCTTTCTTT.

This clone came up a few times. The gene calls are TRBV11-1 and TRBJ2-3; TRBD2 aligns across 8 bases. The CDR3 covers 16 residues. Trimming took 5 bases from V and 4 from J; bases not matched to a gene: 11. Germline-derived CDR1 and CDR2 are SGHAT and FQDESV (reference sequence). CDR3 DNA sequence: TGTGCCAGCAGCCGCCTCTGGCGGGGGGCGGCAGATACGCAGTATTTT. Translating gives CASSRLWRGAADTQYF.

The chain has TRBV18 and TRBJ1-4; D perhaps matches TRBD1 (5 bases). V shed 2 bases and J shed 12 bases, with 16 bases lying between them. This CDR3 comprises 14 residues. The germline V gene encodes CDR1 KGHSH and CDR2 LQKENI. The chain's CDR3 is CASSPWQGPEELFF. In nucleotides, the CDR3 is TGTGCCAGCTCACCATGGCAGGGCCCGGAGGAACTGTTTTTT.

This clone has just a few counts. An end of the junction differs from the germline gene, which may be a read error. This rearrangement joins TRBV10-2 to TRBJ2-7, with 9 positions matching TRBD1. CDR3 size: 13 residues. Germline V gene data show CDR1 as WSHSY and CDR2 as SAAADI. CDR3 sequence: CALRGQGKSEQYF. In nucleotides, the CDR3 is TGTGCCCTAAGGGGACAGGGTAAGTCCGAGCAGTACTTC.

The chain has TRBV7-2 and TRBJ1-3; D gene ambiguous. Trimming left V 5 bases short and J 4 bases short, with 9 bases between. Germline loops: CDR1 SGHTA, CDR2 FQGNSA. CDR3 length: 13 residues. CDR3 DNA sequence: TGTGCCAGCAGCCCGACAACCGGAAACACCATATATTTT. It codes for CASSPTTGNTIYF.

The gene calls are TRBV5-1 and TRBJ2-3; 7 nucleotides align to TRBD1. There are 13 residues in the CDR3. The V segment lost 3 bases and the J segment 6 bases; nucleotides outside the gene matches: 4. Germline assignment: CDR1 SGHRS and CDR2 YFSETQ. As DNA, the CDR3 is TGCGCCAGCAGCTGGGGGACAGAGGATACGCAGTATTTT. As protein: CASSWGTEDTQYF.

This clone was seen more than once but under ten times. The V gene is TRBV7-9, the J gene TRBJ2-7, with D possibly TRBD1 on 6 matching bases. Trimming took off 6 bases at V and 3 bases at J, with 12 bases between the two ends. The CDR3 loop spans 13 amino acids. Germline V lookup: CDR1 SEHNR, CDR2 FQNEAQ (reference sequence). This CDR3 is CASSSDRNYEQYF. CDR3 sequence (DNA): TGTGCCAGCAGTTCAGACAGGAACTACGAGCAGTACTTC.

The sample holds a few counts of this clone. The chain links TRBV19 to TRBJ2-2, with a weak D call TRBD2 (6 bases). The germline gives CDR1 LNHDA, CDR2 SQIVND (reference sequence). V lost 1 base and J lost 4, with 10 bases in between. The CDR3 is 15 amino acids. The CDR3 loop reads CASSIGLDFTGELFF. CDR3 DNA: TGTGCCAGTAGTATAGGACTAGATTTCACCGGGGAGCTGTTTTTT. Full variable domain (rest looked up from reference TRBV19 and TRBJ2-2): DGGITQSPKYLFRKEGQNVTLSCEQNLNHDAMYWYRQDPGQGLRLIYYSQIVNDFQKGDIAEGYSVSREKKESFPLTVTSAQKNPTAFYLCASSIGLDFTGELFFGEGSRLTVL.

The chain uses TRBV9 and TRBJ2-7, with 9 bases matching TRBD1. This CDR3 has 21 amino acids. Germline CDR1 and CDR2: SGDLS and YYNGEE. V shed 4 bases, J shed 6 bases, and the junction held 29 bases outside the gene matches. CDR3 DNA: TGTGCCAGCAGCACCAGTCACCCCGGGACAGGGAACCATAAGCTAGCACTCGAGCAGTACTTC. This gives the protein CASSTSHPGTGNHKLALEQYF.

This clone was observed a few times. The genes are TRBV28 and TRBJ2-7; 10 nucleotides line up with TRBD1. Germline CDR1 reads MDHEN; CDR2 reads SYDVKM. The CDR3 extends over 15 amino acids. After removal of 6 bases from V and 3 bases from J, the junction contained 8 bases not matched to a gene. The CDR3 bases are TGTGCCAGCAGCCAAACCGGGACAGGGGACTACGAGCAGTACTTC. Amino acid sequence: CASSQTGTGDYEQYF. The whole variable domain, filled in from reference TRBV28 and TRBJ2-7, reads DVKVTQSSRYLVKRTGEKVFLECVQDMDHENMFWYRQDPGLGLRLIYFSYDVKMKEKGDIPEGYSVSREKKERFSLILESASTNQTSMYLCASSQTGTGDYEQYFGPGTRLTVT.

This chain joins TRBV11-2 and TRBJ2-3; possibly TRBD2 for D (6 bases). Germline CDR1 reads SGHAT; CDR2 reads FQNNGV. V was clipped by 5 bases and J by 0 bases, with 15 bases between them. The CDR3 runs 16 residues. CDR3 sequence (DNA): TGTGCCAGCAGCCAGAGACTAGATTTTAGCACAGATACGCAGTATTTT. Translating gives CASSQRLDFSTDTQYF. The variable domain in full, with the rest retrieved from reference TRBV11-2 and TRBJ2-3, is EAGVAQSPRYKIIEKRQSVAFWCNPISGHATLYWYQQILGQGPKLLIQFQNNGVVDDSQLPKDRFSAERLKGVDSTLKIQPAKLEDSAVYLCASSQRLDFSTDTQYFGPGTRLTVL.

This clone was observed many times. V gene TRBV5-1 combines with J gene TRBJ2-3; 9 bases align to TRBD1. Germline values: CDR1 SGHRS, CDR2 YFSETQ. The CDR3 is 15 residues long. Trimming at V came to 4 bases and at J to 2 bases, leaving 5 bases not matched to a gene. CDR3 bases: TGCGCCAGCAGCGGGGGGACAGGGCACACAGATACGCAGTATTTT. Translation gives CASSGGTGHTDTQYF.

This chain connects TRBV7-2 to TRBJ1-2; possibly TRBD1 for D (6 bases). With 5 bases removed from V and 6 bases from J, the gap between germline ends came to 13 bases. Germline CDR1 and CDR2: SGHTA and FQGNSA. The CDR3 covers 13 residues. Written as DNA, the CDR3 is TGTGCCAGCAGCGCGGGACAAGTTAATGGCTACACCTTC. Amino acids: CASSAGQVNGYTF. Full variable domain (outside the CDR3, taken from reference TRBV7-2 and TRBJ1-2): GAGVSQSPSNKVTEKGKDVELRCDPISGHTALYWYRQSLGQGLEFLIYFQGNSAPDKSGLPSDRFSAERTGGSVSTLTIQRTQQEDSAVYLCASSAGQVNGYTFGSGTRLTVV.

The chain uses TRBV5-1 and TRBJ2-1, with TRBD2 matching over 9 bases. Trimming at V came to 2 bases and at J to 4 bases, leaving 10 bases not matched to a gene. The length of the CDR3 is 17 residues. Germline V gives CDR1 SGHRS, CDR2 YFSETQ. DNA for the CDR3: TGCGCCAGCAGCTTTAGCGGGAGTGCGATGATTTACAATGAGCAGTTCTTC. Residues: CASSFSGSAMIYNEQFF.

This clone came up a few times. A read error is possible here, since a much larger clone lies one base away. The chain joins TRBV7-8 to TRBJ1-1; a weak D match, TRBD1 (6 bases). Per the germline V gene, CDR1 is SGHVS and CDR2 is FQNEAQ. Trimming took off 3 bases at V and 1 base at J, with 6 bases between the two ends. The CDR3 length is 13 residues. The DNA for the CDR3 is TGTGCCAGCAGCTTGGACAGGAACACTGAAGCTTTCTTT. It translates to CASSLDRNTEAFF.

There are many counts of this clone. The chain links TRBV10-3 to TRBJ2-4, with 14 bases aligning to TRBD2. V gave up 4 bases and J gave up 6 bases; unmatched junction bases: 5. Germline CDR1 ENHRY, CDR2 SYGVKD. The CDR3 loop spans 16 amino acids. The CDR3 sequence: CAISALGTSGRNIQYF. CDR3 sequence (DNA): TGTGCCATCAGTGCCCTGGGGACTAGCGGGAGAAACATTCAGTACTTC.

In its sample, this clone was seen a few times. This rearrangement joins TRBV28 to TRBJ2-7; the match to TRBD1 covers 8 bases. V trimming: 6 bases; J trimming: 4 bases; junction bases outside the gene matches: 8. CDR1 and CDR2 from the germline V gene are MDHEN and SYDVKM. The CDR3 sequence is 14 residues long. CDR3 loop: CASSSPGQVYEQYF. In DNA form, the CDR3 reads TGTGCCAGCAGCTCCCCGGGACAGGTTTACGAGCAGTACTTC.

This clone was seen a handful of times. The J gene is TRBJ2-3, the V gene TRBV6-5; D may be TRBD2 (6 bases). V was trimmed by 6 bases and J by 3 bases, leaving 16 bases between them. CDR3 length: 15 residues. The V gene's germline CDR1 is MNHEY and CDR2 SVGAGI. The CDR3 spells CASSQEGFVTDTQYF. In DNA, the CDR3 is TGTGCCAGCAGCCAGGAGGGCTTCGTGACAGATACGCAGTATTTT.

This clone was observed a handful of times. The chain has TRBV2 and TRBJ2-1; 8 nucleotides align to TRBD1. Germline assignment: CDR1 SNHLY and CDR2 FYNNEI. The trim removed 6 bases at V and 4 bases at J, leaving 5 bases unmatched. This CDR3 comprises 14 residues. The CDR3 nucleotides are TGTGCCAGCAGCTACGACAGGGGTTACAATGAGCAGTTCTTC. Residues: CASSYDRGYNEQFF.

In its sample, this clone was seen a few times. This chain uses TRBV4-2 with TRBJ2-7; 13 positions match TRBD2. The germline gives CDR1 LGHNA, CDR2 YNFKEQ. V lost 7 bases to trimming and J lost 1 base; unmatched junction nucleotides: 10. The CDR3 runs to 17 residues. The CDR3 loop reads CASTPGLAGVGSYEQYF. Here the CDR3 DNA reads TGTGCCAGCACACCCGGACTAGCGGGAGTTGGGTCCTACGAGCAGTACTTC.

This clone was observed a handful of times. This chain joins TRBV6-5 and TRBJ2-7; a possible D gene is TRBD2 (5 bases). Germline values: CDR1 MNHEY, CDR2 SVGAGI. Trimming left V 6 bases short and J 0 bases short, with 15 bases between. CDR3 length: 15 amino acids. The CDR3 protein is CASSQGGFDSYEQYF. CDR3 nucleotides: TGTGCCAGCAGCCAAGGAGGATTTGACTCCTACGAGCAGTACTTC.

This clone has just a few counts. The chain is built from TRBV5-3 and TRBJ2-1, with 10 bases that match TRBD2. TRBV5-3 is treated as an ORF (open reading frame) with a function not yet certain. The CDR3 contains 16 residues. With V trimmed by 4 bases and J by 3 bases, 7 bases remained unmatched. As DNA, the CDR3 is TGTGCCAGAAGCACTACTAGCGGGGCCAACTACAATGAGCAGTTCTTC. It specifies CARSTTSGANYNEQFF.

The V and J genes are TRBV18 and TRBJ1-1; D is possibly TRBD1 (5 bases). The CDR3 spans 15 residues. The V gene's germline CDR1 is KGHSH and CDR2 LQKENI. The V end lost 0 bases, the J end lost 5 bases, and 13 bases lay between the germline ends. The CDR3 here is CASSPPSLGGTEAFF. The CDR3 DNA follows: TGTGCCAGCTCACCACCTTCCTTGGGGGGTACTGAAGCTTTCTTT.

A note on this clone: Other DNA variants within this sample encode the same CDR3. The V call is TRBV6-5, the J call TRBJ1-2; weak D call: TRBD1 (5 bases). There are 13 residues in the CDR3. CDR1 is MNHEY, CDR2 SVGAGI, per germline. Trimming pared 6 bases from V and 7 bases from J, leaving 15 bases between. The CDR3 reads CASSPTGGSGYTF. Written as DNA, the CDR3 is TGTGCCAGCAGCCCAACAGGAGGGAGTGGCTACACCTTC.

The chain recombines TRBV14 with TRBJ2-2; 12 positions agree with TRBD2. After removal of 3 bases from V and 3 bases from J, the junction contained 8 bases not matched to a gene. Germline V CDR1 and CDR2: SGHDN, FVKESK. The CDR3 extends over 18 amino acids. For the CDR3, the DNA is TGTGCCAGCAGCCATCTCCGACTAGCGGGAGATCACACCGGGGAGCTGTTTTTT. Encoded protein: CASSHLRLAGDHTGELFF.

This clone was seen only a few times. The rearrangement joins TRBV15 to TRBJ2-5; D possibly matches TRBD1 or TRBD2 (5 bases each). Deletions cut 0 bases from V and 3 bases from J, with 11 bases between. This CDR3 contains 15 residues. The germline CDR1 and CDR2 sequences are LNHNV and YYDKDF (reference sequence). The chain's CDR3 is CATSRDRGEEETQYF. CDR3 DNA: TGTGCCACCAGCAGAGATCGAGGGGAAGAAGAGACCCAGTACTTC.